This T cell receptor beta chain was captured by sequencing in a study of control samples from healthy donors and cancer patients. This clone has only a few counts. TCRdb's copy holds only in-frame clones and misses some; the assay was immunoSEQ multiplex PCR. The table has 79,000 or so clones, roughly nine tenths seen once. The CDR3 is made up of 13 amino acids. Trimming removed 11 bases at V and 4 bases at J, with 15 bases between. Germline V gene lookup returns CDR1 MDHEN and CDR2 SYDVKM. The gene calls are TRBV28 and TRBJ1-3; D is unresolved. This TCR came from a woman aged 45-65 years with colorectal cancer. The sequencing sample was made of PBMCs. CDR3 in DNA: TGTGCCTGTAGGAGAGGTTCGGGAAACACCATATATTTT. It specifies CACRRGSGNTIYF.